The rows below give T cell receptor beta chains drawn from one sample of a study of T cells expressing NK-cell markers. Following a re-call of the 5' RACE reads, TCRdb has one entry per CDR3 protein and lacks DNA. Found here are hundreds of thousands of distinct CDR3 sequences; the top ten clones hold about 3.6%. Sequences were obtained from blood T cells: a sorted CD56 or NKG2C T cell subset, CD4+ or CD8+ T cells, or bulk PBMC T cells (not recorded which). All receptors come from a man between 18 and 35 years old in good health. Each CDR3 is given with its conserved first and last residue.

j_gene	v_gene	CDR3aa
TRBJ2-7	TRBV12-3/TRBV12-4	CASSTRQSPAYEQYF
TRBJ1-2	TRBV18	CASTGQSYGYTF
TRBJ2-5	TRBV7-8	CASSSRTGFTQYF
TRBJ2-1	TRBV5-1	CASSFRDFSYNEQFF
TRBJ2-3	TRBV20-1	CSASRSSGLVSTDTQYF
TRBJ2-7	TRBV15	CATSKFPGTGVHEQYF
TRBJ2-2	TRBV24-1	CATSDYPTGDTGELFF
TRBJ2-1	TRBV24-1	CATSDTLKQFF
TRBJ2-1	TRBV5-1	CASSLVGRGAENEQFF
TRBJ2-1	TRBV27	CASGSDRDAFF
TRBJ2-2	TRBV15	CATSREFSGELFF
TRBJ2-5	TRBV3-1	CASSSVTGRRETQYF
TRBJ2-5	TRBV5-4	CASSPKQDFQETQYF
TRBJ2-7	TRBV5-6	CASSLVGTEYF
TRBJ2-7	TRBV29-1	CSGSTSYEQYF
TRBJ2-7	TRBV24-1	CATSDPQGSGEQYF
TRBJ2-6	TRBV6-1	CASYWARQGATGANVLTF
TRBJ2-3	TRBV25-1	CASSQGGADTQYF
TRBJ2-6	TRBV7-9	CASSLGAWGESSGANVLTF
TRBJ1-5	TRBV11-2	CASSLAPDLNQPQHF
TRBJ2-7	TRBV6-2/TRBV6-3	CASSQDRTGYEQYF
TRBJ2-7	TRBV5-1	CASSLDTGQPNWAYEQYF
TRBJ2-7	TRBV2	CASSDSGDPASYEQYF
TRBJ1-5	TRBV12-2	CASRLARTGMNQPQHF
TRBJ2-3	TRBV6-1	CASSPRDGWTSGAPDTQYF
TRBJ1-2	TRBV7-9	CASSLVPGAYGYTF
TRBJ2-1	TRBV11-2	CASLESHEQFF
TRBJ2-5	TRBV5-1	CASSSGQGRVVPQYF
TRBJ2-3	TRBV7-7	CASSRDRTDTQYF
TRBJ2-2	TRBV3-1	CASSHRTPRDYNTGELFF
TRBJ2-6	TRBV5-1	CASSPSVRSGANVLTF
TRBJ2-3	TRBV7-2	CASSLSDSWYSAQYF